A selection of T cell receptor beta chains follows, all from one sample in a study of prognosis after radiotherapy for stage I lung cancer. TCRdb re-called the multiplex PCR reads with MiXCR, one entry per CDR3 protein. The sample has about 20,000 distinct CDR3 sequences; about 40% are singletons. Source: PBMCs, taken before or after stereotactic body radiation therapy (not recorded which). The origin of the receptors is a donor over 45 with non-small cell lung cancer. CDR3s leave out the opening cysteine and the closing phenylalanine or tryptophan. Each record gives: clone size, V gene, D gene, CDR3 protein. A D gene is named only where the DNA matches it firmly. Clone size, where shown, is once, few, many, or a class for clones that have expanded.

many TRBV19 TRBD1 ASSIVRGRDEQF
many TRBV2 . ASRDRGRSYEQY
many TRBV6-4 TRBD1 ASQLWDRVGEAF
many TRBV20-1 . SARDLRGGSSTDTQY
. TRBV7-9 TRBD1 ASSLATQGAGEQF
. TRBV27 . ASSLSGDGVRDDQF
. TRBV25-1 . ASREARDTGELF
. TRBV6-2/TRBV6-3 TRBD1 ASSPSDRGRVGYT
many TRBV20-1 . SAREEGPGETQY
many TRBV2 TRBD1 ATRGQGDSPLH
. TRBV19 . ASRAGRDYNEQF